A selection of T cell receptor beta chains follows, all from one sample in a study of monozygotic twins with inflammatory bowel disease. TCRdb reanalyzed the 5' RACE reads, giving one entry per CDR3 protein sequence and no DNA. Its listing shows around 150,000 distinct CDR3 sequences. The sample taken for sequencing was blood. These receptors originate from a human donor with ulcerative colitis or Crohn's disease, or a healthy co-twin of an affected twin (not recorded which). Both conserved end residues are part of each CDR3. Each record gives: CDR3 protein, CDR3 length, V gene, J gene.

cdr3_aa: CASGRVSYEQYF; cdr3_length: 12; v_call: TRBV12-3/TRBV12-4; j_call: TRBJ2-7
cdr3_aa: CASSPAGAGLNEKLFF; cdr3_length: 16; v_call: TRBV18; j_call: TRBJ1-4
cdr3_aa: CASSQDRAGLTDTQYF; cdr3_length: 16; v_call: TRBV4-3; j_call: TRBJ2-3
cdr3_aa: CASSQEPQGGNSPLHF; cdr3_length: 16; v_call: TRBV4-3; j_call: TRBJ1-6
cdr3_aa: CASSSPSSPDTQYF; cdr3_length: 14; v_call: TRBV7-3; j_call: TRBJ2-3
cdr3_aa: CASSRDPHGSYNEQFF; cdr3_length: 16; v_call: TRBV5-1; j_call: TRBJ2-1
cdr3_aa: CASSGRPNTGELFF; cdr3_length: 14; v_call: TRBV5-1; j_call: TRBJ2-2
cdr3_aa: CASSKPAVSYEQYF; cdr3_length: 14; v_call: TRBV18; j_call: TRBJ2-7
cdr3_aa: CASSEREGTYNEQFF; cdr3_length: 15; v_call: TRBV18; j_call: TRBJ2-1
cdr3_aa: CASSFRGSSYEQYF; cdr3_length: 14; v_call: TRBV28; j_call: TRBJ2-7
cdr3_aa: CASWTGPYYGYTF; cdr3_length: 13; v_call: TRBV6-5; j_call: TRBJ1-2
cdr3_aa: CSAGIQGQGYGYTF; cdr3_length: 14; v_call: TRBV20-1; j_call: TRBJ1-2
cdr3_aa: CASSLGGTGVLEQYF; cdr3_length: 15; v_call: TRBV5-1; j_call: TRBJ2-7
cdr3_aa: CACSLPGMYQETQYF; cdr3_length: 15; v_call: TRBV7-9; j_call: TRBJ2-5
cdr3_aa: CASSADGYEQYF; cdr3_length: 12; v_call: TRBV9; j_call: TRBJ2-7
cdr3_aa: CASSLDFSRGREDTEAFF; cdr3_length: 18; v_call: TRBV5-1; j_call: TRBJ1-1
cdr3_aa: CASSFSQGNYGYTF; cdr3_length: 14; v_call: TRBV12-3/TRBV12-4; j_call: TRBJ1-2
cdr3_aa: CASSRAVNTKAFF; cdr3_length: 13; v_call: TRBV25-1; j_call: TRBJ1-1
cdr3_aa: CSARLRTGYEQYF; cdr3_length: 13; v_call: TRBV20-1; j_call: TRBJ2-7
cdr3_aa: CIPGLAGVGEHEQFF; cdr3_length: 15; v_call: TRBV20-1; j_call: TRBJ2-1
cdr3_aa: CASLFGLAGAEGNEQFF; cdr3_length: 17; v_call: TRBV6-1; j_call: TRBJ2-1
cdr3_aa: CASRGGQGTGNTIYF; cdr3_length: 15; v_call: TRBV6-5; j_call: TRBJ1-3
cdr3_aa: CASRHYTDTQYF; cdr3_length: 12; v_call: TRBV2; j_call: TRBJ2-3
cdr3_aa: CASSQRASYEQYF; cdr3_length: 13; v_call: TRBV7-2; j_call: TRBJ2-7
cdr3_aa: CASKLLAGAGETQYF; cdr3_length: 15; v_call: TRBV7-6; j_call: TRBJ2-5
cdr3_aa: CSAPKTGDQPQHF; cdr3_length: 13; v_call: TRBV20-1; j_call: TRBJ1-5
cdr3_aa: CASSYSNGPQGNNGYTF; cdr3_length: 17; v_call: TRBV6-5; j_call: TRBJ1-2
cdr3_aa: CASSYRETSYEQYF; cdr3_length: 14; v_call: TRBV6-5; j_call: TRBJ2-7
cdr3_aa: CASSDPRPTVTYNEQFF; cdr3_length: 17; v_call: TRBV2; j_call: TRBJ2-1
cdr3_aa: CASSRNLGTSTLWEQYF; cdr3_length: 17; v_call: TRBV14; j_call: TRBJ2-7
cdr3_aa: CASSEDRSYQPQHF; cdr3_length: 14; v_call: TRBV6-1; j_call: TRBJ1-5
cdr3_aa: CASSPNTGELFF; cdr3_length: 12; v_call: TRBV18; j_call: TRBJ2-2
cdr3_aa: CASSSITSEGETQYF; cdr3_length: 15; v_call: TRBV5-1; j_call: TRBJ2-5
cdr3_aa: CASSLQDHGYTF; cdr3_length: 12; v_call: TRBV5-1; j_call: TRBJ1-2
cdr3_aa: CANCNGGGTEAFF; cdr3_length: 13; v_call: TRBV14; j_call: TRBJ1-1
cdr3_aa: CASSPRVWGSNTGELFF; cdr3_length: 17; v_call: TRBV28; j_call: TRBJ2-2
cdr3_aa: CSLLGSTNTEAFF; cdr3_length: 13; v_call: TRBV29-1; j_call: TRBJ1-1
cdr3_aa: CASSSGLAGDLDTQYF; cdr3_length: 16; v_call: TRBV7-2; j_call: TRBJ2-3
cdr3_aa: CASSQFWDTDNSPLHF; cdr3_length: 16; v_call: TRBV9; j_call: TRBJ1-6
cdr3_aa: CASSLVEGGWTDTQYF; cdr3_length: 16; v_call: TRBV7-8; j_call: TRBJ2-3
cdr3_aa: CASSSTPLAGNEQFF; cdr3_length: 15; v_call: TRBV12-3/TRBV12-4; j_call: TRBJ2-1
cdr3_aa: CASSQDGTSGRLYEQYF; cdr3_length: 17; v_call: TRBV4-1; j_call: TRBJ2-7
cdr3_aa: CASSAEGGVSYEQYF; cdr3_length: 15; v_call: TRBV2; j_call: TRBJ2-7
cdr3_aa: CASSLSGLETQYF; cdr3_length: 13; v_call: TRBV28; j_call: TRBJ2-5
cdr3_aa: CSARVGDTQYF; cdr3_length: 11; v_call: TRBV20-1; j_call: TRBJ2-3
cdr3_aa: CASSPSGRNYGYTF; cdr3_length: 14; v_call: TRBV7-9; j_call: TRBJ1-2
cdr3_aa: CSASPAGVGYEQYF; cdr3_length: 14; v_call: TRBV20-1; j_call: TRBJ2-7
cdr3_aa: CSVEGGQGPDTQYF; cdr3_length: 14; v_call: TRBV29-1; j_call: TRBJ2-3
cdr3_aa: CASTQEISGSSHTDTQYF; cdr3_length: 18; v_call: TRBV19; j_call: TRBJ2-3
cdr3_aa: CSARGLADYEQYF; cdr3_length: 13; v_call: TRBV20-1; j_call: TRBJ2-7
cdr3_aa: CASSLGRQVRNEQFF; cdr3_length: 15; v_call: TRBV5-1; j_call: TRBJ2-1
cdr3_aa: CASSPFGLAGVISNEQFF; cdr3_length: 18; v_call: TRBV5-1; j_call: TRBJ2-1
cdr3_aa: CASSYSEGSGSTDTQYF; cdr3_length: 17; v_call: TRBV6-2/TRBV6-3; j_call: TRBJ2-3
cdr3_aa: CASSTTGTQETQYF; cdr3_length: 14; v_call: TRBV5-1; j_call: TRBJ2-5
cdr3_aa: CASSFLVNAEAFF; cdr3_length: 13; v_call: TRBV28; j_call: TRBJ1-1
cdr3_aa: CASSLEAVETQYF; cdr3_length: 13; v_call: TRBV5-6; j_call: TRBJ2-5
cdr3_aa: CASSPRLGETQYF; cdr3_length: 13; v_call: TRBV13; j_call: TRBJ2-5
cdr3_aa: CASSYGRNRAAYEQYF; cdr3_length: 16; v_call: TRBV6-5; j_call: TRBJ2-7
cdr3_aa: CASSGRVRNTEAFF; cdr3_length: 14; v_call: TRBV11-2; j_call: TRBJ1-1